The clone carrying this TCR beta chain is labeled medium-sized (0.01 to 0.1%). The source of the sample is a study of T cells after yellow fever vaccination. Study summary: SMART-Seq v4 Ultra Low Input served to prepare low-cell-number fractions.

Each CDR3 protein gets one entry after TCRdb re-called the 5' RACE reads with MiXCR. This table has about 25,000 distinct CDR3 sequences, 5.5% appearing once. The clonotype originates from a young man who received the YFV17D yellow fever vaccine. Sequencing used PBMCs, either bulk or a sorted T-cell subset (CD4+, CD8+, memory, or dextramer-sorted; not recorded which), obtained 15 days after the yellow fever booster vaccination.

This chain's CDR3 is CASSLVGGDTGELFF. The DNA for the CDR3 is TGCGCCAGCAGCTTGGTTGGGGGCGACACCGGGGAGCTGTTTTTT. This chain links TRBV5-1 with TRBJ2-2, with D possibly TRBD1 on 6 matching bases. Germline CDR1 SGHRS, CDR2 YFSETQ. The V and J ends lost 0 bases and 3 bases respectively, with 9 bases between them. There are 15 residues in the CDR3.